This record concerns one TCR beta chain sequence. What it recognizes is unknown. Primers for the PCR totalled 60 Vbeta and 13 Jbeta. Repertoires were generated with immunoSEQ multiplex PCR, while TCRdb's copy carries only in-frame clones and drops some. The sample carries about 82,000 clones, 78% recorded once. This sample was included in a study of cytomegalovirus exposure and HLA in healthy donors. Study as a whole: Unique TCRs from HLA-typed donors, 70 million to 100 million of them, were held in an early data release. Study-level results: Evidence from a later analysis indicated that most CMV-associated TCR beta chains looked HLA-restricted.

The specimen was PBMCs. The origin of this receptor is a male donor in good health and CMV-seropositive.

Here the CDR3 reads CASSATSGGRFYEQYF. The CDR3 bases are TGTGCCAGCAGTGCCACGTCAGGGGGCCGGTTCTACGAGCAGTACTTC. The gene calls are TRBV6-1 and TRBJ2-7; TRBD1 aligns across 8 bases. The CDR3 has 16 residues. Germline lookup yields CDR1 MNHNS and CDR2 SASEGT. With 4 bases clipped from V and 3 bases from J, the junction kept 11 bases outside the gene matches.